The 16 T cell receptor beta chains in this list originate from one sample, sequenced in a study of blood T cell repertoires in COVID-19. TCRdb's table, derived via immunoSEQ multiplex PCR, lists solely in-frame clones and lacks some. Among 100,000 to 150,000 clones listed, 80% to 85% were seen once. Sequenced sample: peripheral blood. The receptors originated from a man aged 55 to 70 with acute or convalescent COVID-19.

V and J are TRBV5-1 and TRBJ1-2; 9 bases are shared with TRBD1. CDR3 length: 14 residues. Germline V gene data show CDR1 as SGHRS and CDR2 as YFSETQ. The V and J ends lost 0 bases and 8 bases, in that order; junction bases with no gene match: 5. The CDR3 region has the DNA TGCGCCAGCAGCTTGGAGACAGGGGGAGGCGGCTACACCTTC. Amino acids: CASSLETGGGGYTF.

This clone was counted only a few times. This chain links TRBV5-1 with TRBJ2-1, with D maybe TRBD2 (5 bases). The germline V and J ends were trimmed by 0 bases and 4 bases, with 11 bases remaining between them. CDR1 SGHRS and CDR2 YFSETQ come from the germline V gene. The CDR3 is 15 amino acids. Here the CDR3 reads CASSLGGSEYNEQFF. As DNA, the CDR3 is TGCGCCAGCAGCTTGGGGGGTAGCGAATACAATGAGCAGTTCTTC. The whole variable domain, remainder taken from reference TRBV5-1 and TRBJ2-1, is KAGVTQTPRYLIKTRGQQVTLSCSPISGHRSVSWYQQTPGQGLQFLFEYFSETQRNKGNFPGRFSGRQFSNSRSEMNVSTLELGDSALYLCASSLGGSEYNEQFFGPGTRLTVL.

The J gene is TRBJ2-5, the V gene TRBV2; TRBD2 aligns across 9 bases. CDR1 and CDR2 from the germline V gene are SNHLY and FYNNEI. J lost 4 bases, V lost 5 bases, and 8 bases had no gene match. The CDR3 contains 15 residues. CDR3 sequence: CASSSSLLAGETQYF. The CDR3 nucleotides read TGTGCCAGCAGTTCCTCTTTACTAGCGGGAGAGACCCAGTACTTC.

The CDR3 reads CASSPSGSIYNEQFF. The CDR3 DNA follows: TGCGCCAGCAGCCCTAGCGGGAGTATCTACAATGAGCAGTTCTTC. This rearrangement joins TRBV10-1 to TRBJ2-1; 10 bases are a match to TRBD2. The V segment lost 6 bases and the J segment 3 bases; nucleotides outside the gene matches: 5. The CDR3 sequence is 15 residues long. Germline CDR1 reads WNHNN; CDR2 reads SYGVQD (reference sequence).

This chain uses TRBV6-5 with TRBJ2-7; 9 bases line up with TRBD2. V shed 7 bases and J 4 bases; nucleotides not matched to a gene: 2. The germline V gene has CDR1 MNHEY and CDR2 SVGAGI. There are 12 residues in the CDR3. The CDR3 DNA sequence: TGTGCCAGCACGCGGGAGGGGTACGAGCAGTACTTC. Its protein product is CASTREGYEQYF.

In nucleotides, the CDR3 is TGTGCCAGCCAAAAATCCCGGCGGGGGGGCGGGAATGAGCAGTTCTTC. Protein: CASQKSRRGGGNEQFF. The chain joins TRBV6-6 to TRBJ2-1; 9 nucleotides align to TRBD2. CDR1 and CDR2 (germline): MNHNY, SVGAGI (reference sequence). Trimming removed 8 bases from V and 7 bases from J; junction bases left unmatched: 15. The CDR3 spans 16 residues.

This chain joins TRBV27 and TRBJ1-6; tentatively, D is TRBD1 (6 bases). The CDR3 runs 14 residues. V was shortened by 2 bases and J by 5 bases, with 7 bases between the two germline ends. Germline V gene lookup returns CDR1 MNHEY and CDR2 SMNVEV (reference sequence). CDR3 bases: TGTGCCAGCAGTTTACACAGGGATAATTCACCCCTCCACTTT. It codes for CASSLHRDNSPLHF.

The V call is TRBV7-9, the J call TRBJ2-3; maybe TRBD2 (5 bases). V lost 5 bases and J 6 bases, leaving 15 bases between the germline ends. This CDR3 is built from 14 residues. Per the germline V gene, CDR1 is SEHNR and CDR2 is FQNEAQ (reference sequence). The CDR3 loop is CASSRTEVRDTQYF. In DNA form, the CDR3 reads TGTGCCAGCAGCCGAACGGAGGTCCGGGATACGCAGTATTTT.

The chain couples TRBV6-5 to TRBJ1-2; 7 bases line up with TRBD1. V lost 0 bases, J lost 5 bases, and 3 bases stayed unmatched. CDR1 and CDR2 (germline): MNHEY, SVGAGI. The length of the CDR3 is 14 residues. DNA for the CDR3: TGTGCCAGCAGTTACTCGACGACAGGGTATGGCTACACCTTC. Translated: CASSYSTTGYGYTF.

This clone occurred a few times. The chain joins TRBV5-1 to TRBJ2-7, with 8 nucleotides matching TRBD2. The CDR3 is made up of 15 amino acids. The germline gives CDR1 SGHRS, CDR2 YFSETQ. Trimming removed 3 bases from V and 6 bases from J; junction bases left unmatched: 11. The CDR3 nucleotides are TGCGCCAGCAGCTCCGCACTAGCGGCCTTCTCCGAGCAGTACTTC. It encodes CASSSALAAFSEQYF.

A few counts support this clone. V usage is TRBV7-9 and J usage is TRBJ1-2, with TRBD1 as a possible D gene (5 bases). The germline gives CDR1 SEHNR, CDR2 FQNEAQ (reference sequence). Trimming took off 1 base at V and 7 bases at J, with 10 bases between the two ends. This CDR3 has 13 residues. The CDR3 protein is CASSLDGGGGYTF. CDR3 nucleotide sequence: TGTGCCAGCAGCTTAGACGGGGGTGGTGGCTACACCTTC.

The chain joins TRBV6-5 to TRBJ1-1; TRBD1 matches 9 bases. V lost 6 bases and J lost 1; bases outside the gene matches: 3. In germline, CDR1 is MNHEY, CDR2 SVGAGI. The CDR3 spans 14 residues. Written as DNA, the CDR3 is TGTGCCAGCAGGGACAGGGGTCAGAACACTGAAGCTTTCTTT. Translated: CASRDRGQNTEAFF.

This clone was counted only a few times. The chain couples TRBV10-1 to TRBJ2-1, with 9 positions matching TRBD2. There are 15 residues in the CDR3. With V trimmed by 6 bases and J by 10 bases, 13 bases remained unmatched. Looked up from germline, CDR1 is WNHNN and CDR2 is SYGVQD (reference sequence). The CDR3 DNA sequence: TGCGCCAGCAGCCCTAGGGTAGCGGGAGTGAGCGAGCAGTTCTTC. Translating gives CASSPRVAGVSEQFF.

The V call is TRBV28, the J call TRBJ2-7; D call uncertain. Trimming stripped 5 bases from V and 0 bases from J, with 14 bases between. This CDR3 region has 15 residues. Looked up from germline, CDR1 is MDHEN and CDR2 is SYDVKM. CDR3 amino acids: CASSQVWRSSYEQYF. As DNA, the CDR3 is TGTGCCAGCAGTCAAGTCTGGCGGAGCTCCTACGAGCAGTACTTC.

The rearrangement uses TRBV5-1 and TRBJ2-4, with a weak D call TRBD1 (6 bases). The CDR3 runs to 14 residues. The germline V gene encodes CDR1 SGHRS and CDR2 YFSETQ. Between the trimmed V and J ends, which lost 0 bases and 7 bases, there was a span of 11 bases. The CDR3 is CASSLATGGNIQYF. The CDR3 DNA is TGCGCCAGCAGCTTGGCGACAGGTGGCAACATTCAGTACTTC.

This chain joins TRBV7-2 and TRBJ2-3; tentative D call: TRBD2 (6 bases). V was cut by 1 base and J by 1 base, with 9 bases left in between. CDR1 SGHTA and CDR2 FQGNSA come from the germline V gene. This CDR3 spans 15 amino acids. CDR3 sequence: CASSLVSSGTDTQYF. Written as DNA, the CDR3 is TGTGCCAGCAGCTTAGTGTCTAGCGGCACAGATACGCAGTATTTT.